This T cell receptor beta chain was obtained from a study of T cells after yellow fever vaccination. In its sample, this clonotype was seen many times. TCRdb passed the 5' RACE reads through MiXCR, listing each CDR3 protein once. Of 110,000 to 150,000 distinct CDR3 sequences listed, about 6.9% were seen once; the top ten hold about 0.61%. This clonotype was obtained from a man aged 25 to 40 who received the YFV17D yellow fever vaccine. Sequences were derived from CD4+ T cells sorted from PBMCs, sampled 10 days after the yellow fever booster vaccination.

As DNA, the CDR3 is TGTGCCAGCAGCCCCCGCCCGGACTCAAGGATCCAAGAGACCCAGTACTTC. Translation: CASSPRPDSRIQETQYF. V usage is TRBV11-2 and J usage is TRBJ2-5, with D possibly TRBD2 on 5 matching bases. Germline CDR1 reads SGHAT; CDR2 reads FQNNGV. V lost 5 bases and J lost 1, with 20 bases in between. The CDR3 loop spans 17 amino acids.